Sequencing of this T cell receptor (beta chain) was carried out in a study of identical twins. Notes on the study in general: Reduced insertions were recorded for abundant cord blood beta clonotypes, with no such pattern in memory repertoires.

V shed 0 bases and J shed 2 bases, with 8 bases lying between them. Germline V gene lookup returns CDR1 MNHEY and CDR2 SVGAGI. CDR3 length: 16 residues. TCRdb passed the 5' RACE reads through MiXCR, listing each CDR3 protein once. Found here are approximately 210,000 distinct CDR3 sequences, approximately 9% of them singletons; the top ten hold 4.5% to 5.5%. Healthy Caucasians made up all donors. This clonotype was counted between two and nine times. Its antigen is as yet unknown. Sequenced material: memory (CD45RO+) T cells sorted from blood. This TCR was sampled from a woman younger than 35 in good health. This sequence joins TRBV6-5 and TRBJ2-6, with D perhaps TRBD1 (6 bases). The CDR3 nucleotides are TGTGCCAGCAGTTACTCGGCAGGGGCTGGGGCCAACGTCCTGACTTTC. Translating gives CASSYSAGAGANVLTF.